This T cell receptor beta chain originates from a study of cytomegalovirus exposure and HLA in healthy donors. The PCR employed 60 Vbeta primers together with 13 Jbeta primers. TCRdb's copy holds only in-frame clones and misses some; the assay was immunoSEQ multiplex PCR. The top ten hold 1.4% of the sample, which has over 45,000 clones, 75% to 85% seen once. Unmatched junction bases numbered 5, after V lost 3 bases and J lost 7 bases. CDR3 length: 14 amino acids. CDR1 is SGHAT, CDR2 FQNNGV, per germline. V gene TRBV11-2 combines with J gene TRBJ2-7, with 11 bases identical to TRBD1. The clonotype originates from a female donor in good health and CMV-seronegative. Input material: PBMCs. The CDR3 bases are TGTGCCAGCAGCTTGGACAGGGGGCTAGGGGAGCAGTACTTC. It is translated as CASSLDRGLGEQYF.